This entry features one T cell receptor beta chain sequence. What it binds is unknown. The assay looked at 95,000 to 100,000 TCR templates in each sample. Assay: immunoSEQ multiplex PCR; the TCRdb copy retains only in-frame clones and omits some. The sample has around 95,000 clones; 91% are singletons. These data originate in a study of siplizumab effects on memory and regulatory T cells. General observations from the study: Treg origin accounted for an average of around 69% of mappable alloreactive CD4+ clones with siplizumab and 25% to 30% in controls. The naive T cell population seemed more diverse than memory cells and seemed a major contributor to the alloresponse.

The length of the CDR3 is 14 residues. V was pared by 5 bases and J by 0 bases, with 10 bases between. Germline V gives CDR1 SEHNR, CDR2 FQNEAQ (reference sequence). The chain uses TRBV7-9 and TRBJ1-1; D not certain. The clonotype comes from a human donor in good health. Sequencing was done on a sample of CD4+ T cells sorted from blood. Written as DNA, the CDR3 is TGTGCCAGCAGCGGGTACAGCTTGAACACTGAAGCTTTCTTT. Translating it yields CASSGYSLNTEAFF. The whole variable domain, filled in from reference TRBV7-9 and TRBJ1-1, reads DTGVSQNPRHKITKRGQNVTFRCDPISEHNRLYWYRQTLGQGPEFLTYFQNEAQLEKSRLLSDRFSAERPKGSFSTLEIQRTEQGDSAMYLCASSGYSLNTEAFFGQGTRLTVV.